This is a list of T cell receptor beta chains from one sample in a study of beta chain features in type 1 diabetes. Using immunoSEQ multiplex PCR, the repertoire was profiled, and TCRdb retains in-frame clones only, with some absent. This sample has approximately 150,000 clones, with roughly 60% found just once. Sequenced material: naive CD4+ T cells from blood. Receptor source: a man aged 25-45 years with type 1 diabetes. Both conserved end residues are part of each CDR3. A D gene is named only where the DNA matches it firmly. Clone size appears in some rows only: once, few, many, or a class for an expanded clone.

DNA: TGTGCCAGCAGCTCGCTTATGTACAATGAGCAGTTCTTC
CDR3: CASSSLMYNEQFF
size: -
D: -
J: TRBJ2-1
V: TRBV7-9

DNA: TGTGCCAGCAGCTTGGAACGGTCACGGGGCTACACCTTC
CDR3: CASSLERSRGYTF
size: -
D: -
J: TRBJ1-2
V: TRBV5-6

DNA: TGTGCCAGCAGCCCACGGGATCGGGGGGGCGTCACAGATACGCAGTATTTT
CDR3: CASSPRDRGGVTDTQYF
size: -
D: TRBD2
J: TRBJ2-3
V: TRBV7-2

DNA: TGTGCCAGCACCTTACAGACTAGCGGGACGGAGACCCAGTACTTC
CDR3: CASTLQTSGTETQYF
size: -
D: TRBD2
J: TRBJ2-5
V: TRBV28

DNA: TGTGCCAGCAGCTTATCCCCTCCGGGACAGGGTGGCACAGATACGCAGTATTTT
CDR3: CASSLSPPGQGGTDTQYF
size: -
D: TRBD1
J: TRBJ2-3
V: TRBV7-2

DNA: TGTGCCAGCAGCTTGGTGGATCAGCCCCAGCATTTT
CDR3: CASSLVDQPQHF
size: once
D: -
J: TRBJ1-5
V: TRBV7-2

DNA: TGCAGCGTTTCCGGGACAGGGGGTGGAAACTATGGCTACACCTTC
CDR3: CSVSGTGGGNYGYTF
size: few
D: TRBD1
J: TRBJ1-2
V: TRBV29-1

DNA: TGTGCCAGTAGCCGACAGACTAACTATGGCTACACCTTC
CDR3: CASSRQTNYGYTF
size: -
D: -
J: TRBJ1-2
V: TRBV19

DNA: TGTGCCAGCAGTTTCGGATCCCCTCGGGAGCCCCAGCATTTT
CDR3: CASSFGSPREPQHF
size: once
D: -
J: TRBJ1-5
V: TRBV28

DNA: TGTGCCAGCAGCTTAGAGGGGGGAGAATCCTACAATGAGCAGTTCTTC
CDR3: CASSLEGGESYNEQFF
size: -
D: -
J: TRBJ2-1
V: TRBV7-9

DNA: TGTGCCATCAGACCGGGACAGGGTTTGGAGACCCAGTACTTC
CDR3: CAIRPGQGLETQYF
size: -
D: TRBD1
J: TRBJ2-5
V: TRBV10-3

DNA: TGTGCCAGCTCACCCGGACTAGCGGGTATCGATGAGCAGTTCTTC
CDR3: CASSPGLAGIDEQFF
size: few
D: TRBD2
J: TRBJ2-1
V: TRBV18

DNA: TGTGCCAGCAGCTTAGTCGCTATGGCGGGCCTCACAGATACGCAGTATTTT
CDR3: CASSLVAMAGLTDTQYF
size: few
D: -
J: TRBJ2-3
V: TRBV7-2

DNA: TGTGCCAGCAGCGTAGGAAGCACCGGGGAGCTGTTTTTT
CDR3: CASSVGSTGELFF
size: -
D: -
J: TRBJ2-2
V: TRBV9

DNA: TGCGCCAGCGCCGATATGACCGATACACCCCTCCACTTT
CDR3: CASADMTDTPLHF
size: -
D: -
J: TRBJ1-6
V: TRBV5-1

DNA: TGTGCCATCAGTGATAGGGAACAGACCCAGTACTTC
CDR3: CAISDREQTQYF
size: -
D: -
J: TRBJ2-5
V: TRBV10-3

DNA: TGTGCCAGCAGTTACGGCCGGGACCTTGGGTCAGATACGCAGTATTTT
CDR3: CASSYGRDLGSDTQYF
size: -
D: -
J: TRBJ2-3
V: TRBV6-5

DNA: TGTGCCTGGTCCCCGGGACAGAGGAGCGATAGCAATCAGCCCCAGCATTTT
CDR3: CAWSPGQRSDSNQPQHF
size: -
D: TRBD1
J: TRBJ1-5
V: TRBV30

DNA: TGTGCCAGCACCCGGGGGGGAGCGGACAATGAGCAGTTCTTC
CDR3: CASTRGGADNEQFF
size: once
D: TRBD2
J: TRBJ2-1
V: TRBV9

DNA: TGTGCCAGCACCGAGGACAGGGGGAGCTCTGGGGCCAACGTCCTGACTTTC
CDR3: CASTEDRGSSGANVLTF
size: -
D: TRBD1
J: TRBJ2-6
V: TRBV28

DNA: TGCAGCATACGATCTAGCGACAGCTCCTACAATGAGCAGTTCTTC
CDR3: CSIRSSDSSYNEQFF
size: few
D: -
J: TRBJ2-1
V: TRBV29-1

DNA: TGCGCCAGCAGCGGTCTAGCGGGGGCAGATACGCAGTATTTT
CDR3: CASSGLAGADTQYF
size: -
D: TRBD2
J: TRBJ2-3
V: TRBV5-1